This T cell receptor beta chain was found in a study of T cell responses to AZD1222 COVID-19 vaccine. CDR3 length equals 16 residues. Germline V gene data show CDR1 as MDHEN and CDR2 as SYDVKM. The V gene lost 4 bases and the J gene lost 2 bases, with 15 bases spanning the gap. As concerns this clone: The antigen is undetermined.

Study-wide points: Donors, mostly white British, included more females; clonal diversity was possibly underestimated. After two AZD1222 doses, spike-specific TCR breadth and depth rose versus day 0. No repertoire was sampled before or during the peak T cell response, only after it. Only six people who got AZD1222 tested seropositive at baseline.

This table comes from immunoSEQ multiplex PCR, and its TCRdb copy is limited to in-frame clones, with some not included. Here the sample spans roughly 170,000 clones, 88% being singletons. Sequenced here: peripheral blood, sampled on day 0 of AZD1222 vaccination. This chain links TRBV28 with TRBJ2-4; D remains unclear. The TCR was taken from an adult in good health. The CDR3, as DNA: TGTGCCAGCAGTTCTAGGGTCCCGGAGCCCAAAAACATTCAGTACTTC. It is translated as CASSSRVPEPKNIQYF.